The TCR beta chain described here comes from a study of T cell responses to AZD1222 COVID-19 vaccine. This clone has only a few counts. Its target is unknown. CDR1 and CDR2 from the germline V gene are SGDLS and YYNGEE. This CDR3 comprises 16 residues. V lost 4 bases, J lost 4 bases, and 15 bases lay in between. Study-wide results and caveats: At 160-218 and 743-854, vaccine-associated CD4 TCRs were dominant, and they spanned spike.

Some clones are missing from TCRdb's copy, which holds only in-frame ones; the method was immunoSEQ multiplex PCR. In the table there are some 170,000 clones, 70% to 90% of which are singletons. The rearrangement uses TRBV9 and TRBJ2-6; a weak D match, TRBD2 (5 bases). The TCR originated in an adult in good health. This specimen consisted of peripheral blood, obtained on day 0 of AZD1222 vaccination. The CDR3: CASSPNVGVGANVLTF. CDR3 coding DNA: TGTGCCAGCAGCCCCAATGTCGGGGTAGGGGCCAACGTCCTGACTTTC.